This T cell receptor beta chain was documented in a study of shared clonotypes between healthy human individuals (dated by TCRdb to about 2020). A note on the overall study: A couple of women and a few men aged 18 to 49 years were included in the cohort. For each donor, CD4 naive and CD4 memory were each given three plates, CD8 naive was given two plates, and CD8 memory was given one plate. To estimate repertoire size and how much clonotypes are shared between individuals, the study performed deep sequencing of blood TCR repertoires from roughly five healthy adults. Libraries were prepared and TCR repertoires were sequenced by different laboratories using diverse techniques, in order to increase sequencing depth and limit assay-specific biases. Per donor, leukapheresis produced somewhere between about 0.85 and 8.9 billion PBMCs.

The full study reports these points: Even with the large sequencing depth, rarefaction of the sorted-subset datasets indicated that sequencing was incomplete. Pairwise subsampling led to the expectation that sequencing depth would affect the degree of clonotype sharing among donors. Clonotypes shared by all four sorted-subset donors showed higher generation probabilities than non-shared clonotypes. Because the study included a small number of donors, the genetic and exposure-history diversity represented was limited. Sharing across a few donors was observed for about 5% of naive CD4, over 3% of naive CD8, 2.3% of memory CD4, and about 0.4% of memory CD8 clonotypes. Larger estimated clonotype richness was generally found for naive subsets than for memory subsets. Sampling was restricted to blood, and TCR repertoires in tissue are likely to differ from TCR repertoires in blood.

Using the deep immunoSEQ assay, multiplex PCR amplified TCR CDR3 regions from genomic DNA. Extracted genomic DNA from each cell subset was distributed evenly across all wells of several immunoSEQ 96-well plates, and each plate was treated as a replicate. For sorted subsets, each replicate PCR was loaded with approximately 0.2 ug genomic DNA, equivalent to 25,000 to 30,000 T cell genomes. Purified libraries were quantified with a Qubit 3.0 fluorometer, sized on a Bioanalyzer 2100, and re-quantified with the KAPA Library Quantification kit. Each immunoSEQ 96-well plate was sequenced on its own single-read 150-cycle Illumina NextSeq 550 flow cell. In the authors' own workflow: Because the immunoSEQ output included only junctional sequences and no quality scores, the filtering could not be the same as the filtering used for full-length reads. Sequences were annotated with PyIR, a Python wrapper for IgBLAST v1.9, and V/J genes and CDR3 were assigned using IMGT germline references. Reads were removed for weak V/J assignments (E-value above 1e-6), missing CDR3, stop codons, out-of-frame junctions, or ambiguous translated residues. V3J clonotypes were defined by identical inferred V gene, J gene, and CDR3 amino acid sequence. The percentage overlap between two repertoires was calculated by dividing the number of shared unique clonotypes by the size of the smaller repertoire. Three approaches were used to assess repertoire richness: RTK rarefaction, the Chao1 estimator, and Recon v2.1 estimates of unobserved clonotypes. For all TCRbeta clonotypes obtained by the gDNA method from a handful of donors, generation probabilities were computed with OLGA. TCRdb mirrors the immuneACCESS table, restricted to in-frame sequences. Some clones are absent from its copies; in checked studies, under half trace to an unresolved V gene, and the reason for the others is unknown. The V and J calls and clone size are taken from that table; D and trimming were inferred from the DNA. The sample yields just over 2,000,000 clones; approximately 95% were counted once. The top ten hold about 0.13% of the sample.

Looking up the germline V gene (reference sequence) yields CDR1 LNHDA and CDR2 SQIVND. From the cysteine through the phenylalanine, the CDR3 covers 14 amino acids. Just the 42-base CDR3 DNA is kept, in frame starting at base 1. A note on this clone: What antigen it recognizes has not been identified. Base quality data are lacking; no much larger clone is found one base away.

Healthy HIV-negative adults with no recently reported acute infections or vaccinations were included as donors. Every donor was a Caucasian adult living in Nashville, Tennessee, USA. Magnetic negative selection was used to enrich CD4+ T cells, after which naive cells were positively selected on CD45RA and the negative fraction became the memory subset. Blood was collected by leukapheresis, and PBMCs were isolated by Ficoll-Histopaque density gradient centrifugation and then cryopreserved in liquid nitrogen vapor phase. Purity and quantity of every magnetically sorted T cell population were checked by analytical flow cytometry. Genomic DNA was isolated from every sorted fraction and measured by UV absorbance on a Nanodrop 2000c.

The sequence derives from a young man in good health. The V and J genes are TRBV19 and TRBJ1-1; TRBD1 agrees with 12 junctional bases. Sequenced material: naive CD4+ T cells sorted from blood. Explained via the paper, the cell subset or site label denotes: CD45RA+ positively selected. The CDR3 has the sequence CASDLGQGASEAFF. DNA sequence: TGTGCGAGTGACCTGGGACAGGGGGCCTCTGAAGCTTTCTTT.